This T cell receptor beta chain was sequenced in a study of monozygotic twins with inflammatory bowel disease. Study results and limitations: Twins classed as concordant or discordant showed no difference in repertoire similarity, possibly from limited power.

There were roughly 3.5 ug of total RNA used for each TCR library. Incorporation of UMIs carrying a 6-nucleotide sample barcode was performed by template switching. TCRdb processed the 5' RACE reads again and assigns one entry to each CDR3 protein, with no DNA. Recorded for this sample: some 440,000 distinct CDR3 sequences. The CDR3 is 16 residues long. Per germline, CDR1 SGHRS and CDR2 YFSETQ. On this clonotype itself: As yet, its antigen is unknown.

The clonotype originates from a human donor with ulcerative colitis or Crohn's disease, or a healthy co-twin of an affected twin (not recorded which). The genes are TRBV5-1 and TRBJ1-1; TCRdb's D call of TRBD1 is untestable without DNA. The sequenced sample consisted of blood. The chain's CDR3 is CASSPTDSRMNTEAFF. Full variable domain (remainder filled in from reference TRBV5-1 and TRBJ1-1): KAGVTQTPRYLIKTRGQQVTLSCSPISGHRSVSWYQQTPGQGLQFLFEYFSETQRNKGNFPGRFSGRQFSNSRSEMNVSTLELGDSALYLCASSPTDSRMNTEAFFGQGTRLTVV.